Sequencing of this TCR beta chain was carried out in a study of T cell responses to AZD1222 COVID-19 vaccine (TCRdb year 2021). With regard to the full study: AZD1222 recipients whose second dose came at about 4 weeks and those whose second dose came at about 12 weeks were combined into one group, since spike-specific TCR depth and breadth did not differ between the two schedules. TCR sequencing covered some 250 trial participants: nearly 210 given two doses of AZD1222 and around 25 given two doses of MenACWY control vaccine. Enrollment into the trials was organized by age into subgroups of 18-55, 56-69 and 70-plus years, and those subgroups contained roughly 150, 30 and 60 TCR-sequenced participants, respectively. What the study reported, not specific to this receptor: Epitopes outside the regions mutated in the B.1.351 and B.1.1.7 variants were reportedly recognized by nearly half of the unique spike-specific TCRs. Conclusions about previously exposed vaccinees were limited because only a handful of AZD1222 recipients were SARS-CoV-2 seropositive at baseline. Because no day 14 peak-response samples were available, the repertoires could be characterized only after the peak T cell response. In the small 56-69-year group, the increase in depth fell short of significance, most likely because of low power. Spike-specific TCR breadth and depth rose significantly after two AZD1222 doses compared with day 0 and with MenACWY recipients. Vaccine-associated CD4 TCRs spanned the whole spike protein, with dominant responses in regions 160-218 and 743-854. Most participants were white British and females outnumbered males, and the authors suggested that clonal diversity may have been underestimated.

As encoded in the germline V gene, CDR1 is SGHTA while CDR2 is FQGNSA. Counted from cysteine to phenylalanine, this CDR3 has 16 amino acids. Only the CDR3 part of the read is kept: 48 bases, read in frame from the first base. V is pared back by 5 bases and J by 4 bases, with 18 bases lying between the germline termini. As to this clone: Its antigen has not been determined. Within one base of it there is no much larger clone, and no base qualities were kept.

The CDR3 regions of human TCRbeta chains were analyzed by immunosequencing. The study's own analysis went as follows. TCRs in the repertoires were compared against a reference library of SARS-CoV-2-specific TCRs that had been generated with the MIRA antigen-specificity platform. Breadth was defined as the fraction of unique TCRs that were SARS-CoV-2-associated. Depth was defined as the fraction of total T cells that were SARS-CoV-2-associated. Each spike-specific TCR was assigned to its reactive spike region and to a CD4 or CD8 class using the MIRA data. Log10-transformed breadth and depth values were compared by one-way ANOVA with Sidak's multiple comparisons tests. Drawn from immuneACCESS, this table holds only the in-frame rearrangements with V and J called that TCRdb kept. Clones are partly lost; checked studies trace under half to an unresolved V gene and leave the rest unexplained. D and trimming come from the DNA, and the V and J calls and clone size come from that table. The sample contains more than 150,000 clones, 85% to 95% of them found a single time. About 10% of the sample is taken by the ten largest.

This sample's time point label indicates: baseline before first vaccination. Vaccinee samples were obtained from the UK trials COV001 and COV002, which included a single-blind randomized controlled phase 2/3 trial of AZD1222 (ChAdOx1 nCoV-19) in healthy adults. For TCRbeta chain sequencing, PBMC samples were collected from trial participants at day 0 and at day 28 after the second dose. Sequenced here: peripheral blood, sampled on day 0 of AZD1222 vaccination. The rearrangement combines TRBV7-2 with TRBJ2-1; the D segment could be TRBD1, given 6 matching bases. The source is an adult in good health. The DNA is TGTGCCAGCAGCCTGACGGGTGGGACACCGTACAATGAGCAGTTCTTC. Translation gives CASSLTGGTPYNEQFF.